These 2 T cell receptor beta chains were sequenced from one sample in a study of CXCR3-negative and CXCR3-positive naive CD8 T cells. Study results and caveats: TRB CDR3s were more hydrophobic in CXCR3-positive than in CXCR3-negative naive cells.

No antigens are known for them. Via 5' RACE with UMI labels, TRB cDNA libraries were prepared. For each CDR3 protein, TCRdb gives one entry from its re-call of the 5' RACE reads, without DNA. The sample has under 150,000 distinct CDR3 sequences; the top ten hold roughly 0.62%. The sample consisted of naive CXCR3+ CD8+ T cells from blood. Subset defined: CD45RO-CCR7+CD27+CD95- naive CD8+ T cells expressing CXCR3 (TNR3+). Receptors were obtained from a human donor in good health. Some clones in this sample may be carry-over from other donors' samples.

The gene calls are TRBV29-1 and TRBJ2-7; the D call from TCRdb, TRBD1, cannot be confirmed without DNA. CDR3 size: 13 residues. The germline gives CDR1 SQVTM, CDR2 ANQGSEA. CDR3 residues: CSVGTGVSYEQYF.

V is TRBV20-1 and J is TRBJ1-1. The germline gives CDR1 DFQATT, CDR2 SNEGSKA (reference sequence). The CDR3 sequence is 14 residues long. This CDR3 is CSVSSFGQLTEAFF.